This TCR beta chain was sequenced during a study of metastatic and nonmetastatic thyroid tumors (dated by TCRdb to about 2020). Regarding the study in general: Repertoires were compared across peripheral blood and tumor or nodule tissue samples from malignant and benign thyroid patients.

Receptor amplification or capture employed PCR. TCRdb names Illumina HiSeq 4000 as the instrument used. High-throughput sequencing was used to profile the TCR beta-chain CDR3 region of each patient. In the source study's methods: A classifier to discriminate distant-metastatic papillary thyroid cancer patients was built from CDR3 differences across clinicopathological groups. To measure repertoire diversity the researchers used the Shannon index, while the Morisita-Horn index served to gauge how similar the tumor and blood repertoires were. TCRdb itself trimmed the public reads at Q25 with fastp, ran MiXCR and retained productive beta chains. The V and J calls were not made by the authors but by TCRdb's processing. A total of about 85,000 clones appear in this sample, approximately 9% of them only once. The top ten clones comprise 8.8% of the sample. This clone showed up many times. Its specific antigen is unknown. Base qualities are not provided; no much larger clone lies one nucleotide away.

None of the patients had been given any treatment before thyroid surgery. Using T-cell receptor beta sequencing, the researchers looked back retrospectively at clinical samples from patients, gathered between about 2011 and 2019. The paper as a whole reports these results and caveats: In both blood and tumor samples, TCR beta diversity was reported to be significantly higher in malignant tumors than in benign nodules.

V gives up 3 bases and J gives up 8 bases, and the segment between their germline ends measures 14 bases. The CDR3 holds 14 amino acids from the cysteine to the phenylalanine. CDR3 DNA only is kept here, 42 bases in frame from base 1. Taken from the germline V gene, the CDR1 and CDR2 loops are MRHNA and SNTAGT. Sequencing was carried out using blood. The source is a female donor with papillary thyroid cancer or a benign thyroid nodule (not recorded which). Some clones in this sample may be carry-over from other donors' samples. The chain links TRBV6-4 with TRBJ2-1; the D region is possibly TRBD1 or TRBD2, each matching across 6 bases. In nucleotide form, the sequence is TGTGCCAGCAGTGAACGGGGGCCCCAGGATGAGCAGTTCTTC. Translated, this gives CASSERGPQDEQFF.